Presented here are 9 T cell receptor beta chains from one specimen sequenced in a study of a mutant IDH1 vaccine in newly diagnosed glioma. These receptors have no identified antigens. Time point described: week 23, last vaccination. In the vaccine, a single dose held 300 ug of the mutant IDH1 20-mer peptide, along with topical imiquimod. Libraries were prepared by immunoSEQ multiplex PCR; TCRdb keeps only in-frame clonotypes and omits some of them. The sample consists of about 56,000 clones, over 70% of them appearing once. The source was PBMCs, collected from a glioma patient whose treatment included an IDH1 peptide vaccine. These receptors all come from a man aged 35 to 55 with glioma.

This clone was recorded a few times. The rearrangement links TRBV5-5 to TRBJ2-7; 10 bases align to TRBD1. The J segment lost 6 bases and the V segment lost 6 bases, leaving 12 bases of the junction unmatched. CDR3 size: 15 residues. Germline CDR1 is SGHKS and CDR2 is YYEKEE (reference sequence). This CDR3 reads CASTFLGQGSPEQYF. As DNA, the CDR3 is TGTGCCAGCACCTTTCTGGGACAGGGGAGTCCCGAGCAGTACTTC.

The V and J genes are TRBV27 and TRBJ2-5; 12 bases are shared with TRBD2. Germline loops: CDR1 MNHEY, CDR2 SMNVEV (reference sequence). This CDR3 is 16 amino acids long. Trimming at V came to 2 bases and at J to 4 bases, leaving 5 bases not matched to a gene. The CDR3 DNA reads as TGTGCCAGCAGTTTAGGAGTACTAGCGGGAGGAGAGACCCAGTACTTC. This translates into CASSLGVLAGGETQYF.

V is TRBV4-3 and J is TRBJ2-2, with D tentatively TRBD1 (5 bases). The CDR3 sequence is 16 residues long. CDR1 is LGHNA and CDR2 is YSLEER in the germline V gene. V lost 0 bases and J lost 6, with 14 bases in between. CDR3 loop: CASSQEKGSGAGELFF. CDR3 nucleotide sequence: TGCGCCAGCAGCCAAGAGAAGGGGTCTGGGGCCGGGGAGCTGTTTTTT.

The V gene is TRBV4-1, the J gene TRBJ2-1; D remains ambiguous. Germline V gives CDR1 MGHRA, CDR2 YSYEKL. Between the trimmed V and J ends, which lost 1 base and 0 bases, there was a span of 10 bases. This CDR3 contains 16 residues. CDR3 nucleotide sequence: TGCGCCAGCAGCCAAGCACTACAAAACTCCTACAATGAGCAGTTCTTC. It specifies CASSQALQNSYNEQFF.

Here the CDR3 reads CASSIRQGAEGETQYF. As DNA, the CDR3 is TGTGCCAGTAGTATTCGACAGGGGGCTGAGGGAGAGACCCAGTACTTC. The rearrangement uses TRBV19 and TRBJ2-5; TRBD1 agrees at 10 bases. The CDR3 is made up of 16 amino acids. V was clipped by 3 bases and J by 4 bases; unmatched bases: 8. The germline V gene has CDR1 LNHDA and CDR2 SQIVND (reference sequence).

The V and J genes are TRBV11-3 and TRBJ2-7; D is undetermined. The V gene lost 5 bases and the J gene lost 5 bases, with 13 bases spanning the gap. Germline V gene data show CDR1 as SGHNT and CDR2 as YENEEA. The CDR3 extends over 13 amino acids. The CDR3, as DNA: TGTGCCAGCAGCCCATATGGATCTAACGAGCAGTACTTC. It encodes CASSPYGSNEQYF.

The CDR3, as DNA: TGTGCCAGCAGCGTTGCGGACTCCTACGAGCAGTACTTC. It codes for CASSVADSYEQYF. The chain employs TRBV9 and TRBJ2-7; D not resolved. The V gene's germline CDR1 is SGDLS and CDR2 YYNGEE. The length of the CDR3 is 13 residues. V gave up 2 bases and J gave up 0 bases, with 6 bases separating them.

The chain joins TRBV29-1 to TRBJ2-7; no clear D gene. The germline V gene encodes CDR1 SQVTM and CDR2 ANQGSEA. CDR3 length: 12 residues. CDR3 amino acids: CSVLSSSYEQYF. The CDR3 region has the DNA TGCAGTGTGTTGAGTAGCTCCTACGAGCAGTACTTC.

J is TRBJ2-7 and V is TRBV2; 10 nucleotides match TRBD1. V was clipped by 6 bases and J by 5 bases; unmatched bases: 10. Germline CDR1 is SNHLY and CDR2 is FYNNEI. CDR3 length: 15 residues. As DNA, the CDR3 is TGTGCCAGCAGGACCGGGACAGGGGTTCGCAACGAGCAGTACTTC. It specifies CASRTGTGVRNEQYF.